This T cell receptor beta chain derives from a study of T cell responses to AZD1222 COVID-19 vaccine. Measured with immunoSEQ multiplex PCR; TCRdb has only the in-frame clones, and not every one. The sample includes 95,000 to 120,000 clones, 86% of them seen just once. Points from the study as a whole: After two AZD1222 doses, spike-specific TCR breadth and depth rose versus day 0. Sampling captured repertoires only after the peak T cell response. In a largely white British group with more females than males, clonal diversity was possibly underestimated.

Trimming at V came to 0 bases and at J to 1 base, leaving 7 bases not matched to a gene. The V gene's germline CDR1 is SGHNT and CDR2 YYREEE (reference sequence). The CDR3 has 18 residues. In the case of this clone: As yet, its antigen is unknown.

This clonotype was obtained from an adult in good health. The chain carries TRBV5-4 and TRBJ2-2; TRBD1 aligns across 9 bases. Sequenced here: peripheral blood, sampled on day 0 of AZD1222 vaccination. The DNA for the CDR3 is TGTGCCAGCAGCTTGGCCCCTCCGGGACAGGGGAACACCGGGGAGCTGTTTTTT. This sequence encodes CASSLAPPGQGNTGELFF.